Listed below are T cell receptor beta chains from one sample, sequenced in a study of human T cells and chemical hapten exposure. TCRdb reanalysed the RACE reads using MiXCR and keeps one entry per CDR3 protein. This sample yields some 120,000 distinct CDR3 sequences, of which 12% are seen a single time; just over 1.4% belongs to the top ten. Material: whole blood, obtained in connection with sensitization to the hapten diphenylcyclopropenone (DPC). The receptors come from a woman aged 50 to 65 with alopecia areata. Some clones in this sample may be carry-over from other donors' samples. Each CDR3 is given with its conserved first and last residue. Each record gives: D gene, J gene, V gene, CDR3 protein. The D gene is left open where the match is weak.

d_gene: .
j_gene: TRBJ1-4
v_gene: TRBV12-3/TRBV12-4
CDR3aa: CASSLETALKLFF

d_gene: TRBD2
j_gene: TRBJ2-1
v_gene: TRBV11-3
CDR3aa: CASSKDRGVAGDNEQFF

d_gene: TRBD1
j_gene: TRBJ2-7
v_gene: TRBV6-6
CDR3aa: CASRGQGEQYF

d_gene: .
j_gene: TRBJ2-7
v_gene: TRBV3-1
CDR3aa: CASSQDQFGYYEQYF

d_gene: .
j_gene: TRBJ2-1
v_gene: TRBV2
CDR3aa: CASSAGPYNEQFF

d_gene: TRBD1
j_gene: TRBJ2-3
v_gene: TRBV10-1
CDR3aa: CASSELQGADTQYF

d_gene: .
j_gene: TRBJ2-3
v_gene: TRBV12-3/TRBV12-4
CDR3aa: CASSLSQVTDTQYF

d_gene: .
j_gene: TRBJ2-7
v_gene: TRBV13
CDR3aa: CASSLSDAGQEQYF

d_gene: .
j_gene: TRBJ1-1
v_gene: TRBV7-2
CDR3aa: CASSLAAYTEGFF

d_gene: .
j_gene: TRBJ1-3
v_gene: TRBV4-2
CDR3aa: CASSQEIGIRNTIYF

d_gene: .
j_gene: TRBJ2-7
v_gene: TRBV6-5
CDR3aa: CASSYSAQGSYEQYF

d_gene: .
j_gene: TRBJ1-1
v_gene: TRBV12-3/TRBV12-4
CDR3aa: CASKGYTEAFF

d_gene: TRBD1
j_gene: TRBJ2-7
v_gene: TRBV6-6
CDR3aa: CASSTGQGNYEQYF

d_gene: .
j_gene: TRBJ1-3
v_gene: TRBV18
CDR3aa: CASSLYSGNTIYF

d_gene: TRBD1
j_gene: TRBJ1-2
v_gene: TRBV28
CDR3aa: CATGDSHGYTF

d_gene: .
j_gene: TRBJ1-1
v_gene: TRBV27
CDR3aa: CATLPRATNTEAFF

d_gene: .
j_gene: TRBJ1-1
v_gene: TRBV6-5
CDR3aa: CASRRRGTEAFF

d_gene: TRBD1
j_gene: TRBJ2-2
v_gene: TRBV7-9
CDR3aa: CASSSPPGQGRTGELFF

d_gene: .
j_gene: TRBJ2-7
v_gene: TRBV6-5
CDR3aa: CASSYPSSGTDFSYEQYF

d_gene: .
j_gene: TRBJ2-7
v_gene: TRBV28
CDR3aa: CASSLRTDYEQYF

d_gene: .
j_gene: TRBJ2-3
v_gene: TRBV20-1
CDR3aa: CSARDPSGSRGTDTQYF

d_gene: TRBD1
j_gene: TRBJ1-3
v_gene: TRBV18
CDR3aa: CASSPQGQVRSGNTIYF

d_gene: TRBD1
j_gene: TRBJ2-7
v_gene: TRBV5-1
CDR3aa: CASGETGGAGEQYF

d_gene: .
j_gene: TRBJ2-5
v_gene: TRBV7-6
CDR3aa: CASSSIAAQETQYF

d_gene: TRBD2
j_gene: TRBJ2-3
v_gene: TRBV18
CDR3aa: CASSQQRDADTQYF

d_gene: TRBD2
j_gene: TRBJ2-7
v_gene: TRBV12-3/TRBV12-4
CDR3aa: CASSGLAESYEQYF

d_gene: TRBD1
j_gene: TRBJ2-3
v_gene: TRBV28
CDR3aa: CASSLNRGTQYF

d_gene: TRBD1
j_gene: TRBJ1-1
v_gene: TRBV28
CDR3aa: CASSSRTGTAFF

d_gene: TRBD2
j_gene: TRBJ2-1
v_gene: TRBV5-1
CDR3aa: CASSLAPQRGDNEQFF